One sample yielded the 23 T cell receptor beta chains listed below, sequenced in a study of OX40 agonist ivuxolimab in advanced cancers. Profiled with immunoSEQ multiplex PCR; TCRdb holds only in-frame clones, not every one. The data show about 48,000 clones, 70% to 85% seen once. The specimen was CD4+ or CD8+ T cells sorted from blood, collected in a trial of the OX40 agonist ivuxolimab. Every receptor here comes from an adult with an advanced solid tumor such as melanoma, head and neck, liver or kidney cancer.

V and J are TRBV2 and TRBJ2-3, with 7 bases that match TRBD1. Per the germline V gene, CDR1 is SNHLY and CDR2 is FYNNEI. This CDR3 region has 13 residues. The V gene end was trimmed by 2 bases and the J gene end by 4 bases; junction bases not matched to a gene: 0. In DNA form, the CDR3 reads TGTGCCAGCAGTGAAAGGGGGCCAGATACGCAGTATTTT. This codes for CASSERGPDTQYF.

V gene TRBV7-9 combines with J gene TRBJ2-1, with TRBD1 matching over 7 bases. The CDR3 extends over 16 amino acids. Germline V gene lookup returns CDR1 SEHNR and CDR2 FQNEAQ (reference sequence). Trimming removed 5 bases from V and 4 bases from J; junction bases left unmatched: 11. CDR3 in amino acids: CASSRDRVSGYNEQFF. The CDR3, as DNA: TGTGCCAGCAGCCGTGACAGGGTCTCGGGTTACAATGAGCAGTTCTTC. The whole variable domain, remainder taken from reference TRBV7-9 and TRBJ2-1, is DTGVSQNPRHKITKRGQNVTFRCDPISEHNRLYWYRQTLGQGPEFLTYFQNEAQLEKSRLLSDRFSAERPKGSFSTLEIQRTEQGDSAMYLCASSRDRVSGYNEQFFGPGTRLTVL.

The chain carries TRBV13 and TRBJ2-1; 7 bases map to TRBD2. V shed 6 bases and J 0 bases; nucleotides not matched to a gene: 5. The germline V gene encodes CDR1 PRHDT and CDR2 FYEKMQ (reference sequence). The CDR3 extends over 15 amino acids. The chain's CDR3 is CASRERGSSYNEQFF. As DNA, the CDR3 is TGTGCCAGCAGGGAGCGGGGAAGCTCCTACAATGAGCAGTTCTTC.

This chain's CDR3 is CASSSGANVLTF. The CDR3 coding sequence is TGTGCCAGCAGTTCTGGGGCCAACGTCCTGACTTTC. The chain carries TRBV6-5 and TRBJ2-6; D is undetermined. Germline V lookup: CDR1 MNHEY, CDR2 SVGAGI. This CDR3 is 12 amino acids long. The V end lost 4 bases, the J end lost 2 bases, and 0 bases lay between the germline ends.

This sequence joins TRBV29-1 and TRBJ1-5; TRBD1 might be the D (6 bases). Germline CDR1 SQVTM, CDR2 ANQGSEA. The CDR3 spans 13 residues. Trimming cost V 7 bases and J 5 bases, with 15 bases left between them. The CDR3 DNA reads as TGCAGCGCTGCCGTGGGGGGCGATCAGCCCCAGCATTTT. Translation: CSAAVGGDQPQHF.

This rearrangement joins TRBV2 to TRBJ1-1; D gene ambiguous. Germline-derived CDR1 and CDR2 are SNHLY and FYNNEI. The CDR3 length is 15 residues. V lost 4 bases to trimming and J lost 6 bases, with 18 bases between them. The CDR3 here is CASSGTVYVPPEAFF. The DNA of the CDR3 is TGTGCCAGCAGTGGTACAGTCTACGTCCCCCCTGAAGCTTTCTTT. The variable domain in full, completed from reference TRBV2 and TRBJ1-1, reads EPEVTQTPSHQVTQMGQEVILRCVPISNHLYFYWYRQILGQKVEFLVSFYNNEISEKSEIFDDQFSVERPDGSNFTLKIRSTKLEDSAMYFCASSGTVYVPPEAFFGQGTRLTVV.

The chain joins TRBV7-6 to TRBJ1-5, with D unresolved. The CDR3 is 14 residues long. Looked up from germline, CDR1 is SGHVS and CDR2 is FNYEAQ. Deletions cut 6 bases from V and 7 bases from J, with 16 bases between. The CDR3 nucleotides are TGTGCCAGCAGACTCCGCTGCCCCTGGCAGCCCCAGCATTTT. Translating it yields CASRLRCPWQPQHF.

The chain joins TRBV30 to TRBJ2-5, with D perhaps matching TRBD2 (5 bases). The CDR3 totals 13 residues. Germline CDR1 GTSNPN, CDR2 SVGIG (reference sequence). Between the trimmed V and J ends, which lost 2 bases and 5 bases, there was a span of 12 bases. CDR3 bases: TGTGCCTGGAGTAGGGAGATTAAGGAGACCCAGTACTTC. Translating gives CAWSREIKETQYF.

The V call is TRBV11-2, the J call TRBJ2-7, with D perhaps matching TRBD2 (6 bases). Trimming pared 6 bases from V and 2 bases from J, leaving 17 bases between. The CDR3 extends over 15 amino acids. Germline V gene lookup returns CDR1 SGHAT and CDR2 FQNNGV. The DNA of the CDR3 is TGTGCCAGCAGGCAACGACTAGTCGGTCCCTACGAGCAGTACTTC. Residues: CASRQRLVGPYEQYF.

The chain is built from TRBV5-8 and TRBJ2-7; D is undetermined. The V end lost 3 bases, the J end lost 5 bases, and 18 bases lay between the germline ends. This CDR3 has 15 residues. Germline loops: CDR1 SGHTS, CDR2 YDEGEE. The CDR3 loop reads CASSSDGPDLDEQYF. The CDR3 bases are TGTGCCAGCAGCTCCGATGGTCCCGACTTAGACGAGCAGTACTTC.

V gene TRBV18 combines with J gene TRBJ2-1; TRBD1 matches at 7 bases. Germline assignment: CDR1 KGHSH and CDR2 LQKENI. The CDR3 is 13 residues long. V shed 5 bases and J 8 bases; nucleotides not matched to a gene: 6. The CDR3 loop reads CASSFDRDDEQFF. CDR3 nucleotides: TGTGCCAGCTCATTCGACAGGGACGATGAGCAGTTCTTC.

The CDR3 protein is CASSLEQGDTEAFF. CDR3 coding DNA: TGCGCCAGCAGCCTTGAACAGGGCGACACTGAAGCTTTCTTT. V usage is TRBV4-3 and J usage is TRBJ1-1; weak D call: TRBD1 (6 bases). V lost 4 bases and J 3 bases, leaving 12 bases between the germline ends. CDR3 length: 14 amino acids. Germline CDR1 and CDR2: LGHNA and YSLEER.

The chain recombines TRBV6-4 with TRBJ2-1; 7 bases map to TRBD2. CDR3 length: 14 amino acids. Trimming cost V 4 bases and J 5 bases; bases outside gene matches: 5. Germline lookup yields CDR1 MRHNA and CDR2 SNTAGT. The CDR3, as DNA: TGTGCCAGCAGTGCGTCCGGGACTAACAATGAGCAGTTCTTC. Its protein product is CASSASGTNNEQFF.

The chain couples TRBV6-6 to TRBJ1-2, with 8 bases aligning to TRBD1. The CDR3 is made up of 15 amino acids. Losses at the gene ends were 2 bases for V and 8 bases for J; bases not matched to a gene: 10. Germline V gene data show CDR1 as MNHNY and CDR2 as SVGAGI (reference sequence). CDR3 bases: TGTGCCAGCAGTTACCCGACAGGGGAGGTCCGAGGCTACACCTTC. Translating gives CASSYPTGEVRGYTF.

The V and J genes are TRBV5-1 and TRBJ1-6; D uncertain. The CDR3 extends over 15 amino acids. The germline CDR1 and CDR2 sequences are SGHRS and YFSETQ. V was clipped by 5 bases and J by 0 bases, with 9 bases between them. The CDR3 DNA reads as TGCGCCAGCAGGAGAACCCTCTCCTATAATTCACCCCTCCACTTT. Translated, it gives CASRRTLSYNSPLHF.

As regards this clone: The sample contains more than one DNA sequence encoding this CDR3. This chain connects TRBV29-1 to TRBJ1-4, with 12 bases lining up with TRBD1. Unmatched junction bases numbered 7, after V lost 6 bases and J lost 8 bases. The germline V gene encodes CDR1 SQVTM and CDR2 ANQGSEA. This CDR3 region has 14 residues. The CDR3 spells CSVRAGTGGEKLFF. The CDR3 DNA is TGCAGCGTCCGGGCCGGGACAGGGGGCGAAAAACTGTTTTTT.

The chain links TRBV7-3 to TRBJ2-1; no firm D call. V lost 1 base to trimming and J lost 7 bases, with 8 bases between them. Germline CDR1 and CDR2: SGHTA and FQGTGA. This CDR3 comprises 13 residues. The CDR3 spells CASSLNQWNEQFF. The CDR3 nucleotides are TGTGCCAGCAGCTTAAATCAGTGGAATGAGCAGTTCTTC.

The chain combines TRBV2 with TRBJ2-5, with 11 bases fitting TRBD2. Germline V lookup: CDR1 SNHLY, CDR2 FYNNEI. This CDR3 is 12 amino acids long. In DNA form, the CDR3 reads TGTACTTCTAGCGGGGGGCTAGAGACCCAGTACTTC. This sequence encodes CTSSGGLETQYF.

The chain uses TRBV7-2 and TRBJ2-4; 9 positions agree with TRBD1. CDR1 and CDR2 (germline): SGHTA, FQGNSA. Unmatched junction bases numbered 19, after V lost 6 bases and J lost 7 bases. This CDR3 contains 18 residues. The CDR3 reads CASRTSTRGRDRDNIQYF. CDR3 coding DNA: TGTGCCAGCAGAACCTCGACCCGCGGCCGGGACAGGGATAACATTCAGTACTTC.

The rearrangement joins TRBV4-3 to TRBJ2-5; unclear D gene. The CDR3 is 14 amino acids. CDR1 LGHNA and CDR2 YSLEER come from the germline V gene. Trimming shortened V by 0 bases and J by 4 bases, and 9 bases separated the two germline ends. The DNA for the CDR3 is TGCGCCAGCAGCCAAGATAAGGACGGAGAGACCCAGTACTTC. Protein product: CASSQDKDGETQYF.

The rearrangement links TRBV6-5 to TRBJ2-3; D not resolved. This CDR3 comprises 13 residues. CDR1 is MNHEY and CDR2 is SVGAGI in the germline V gene. Trimming took 3 bases from V and 11 from J, leaving 15 bases between them. The CDR3 reads CASSYYRASGQYF. The CDR3 DNA is TGTGCCAGCAGTTATTACAGAGCTTCCGGGCAGTATTTT.

J is TRBJ2-5 and V is TRBV27; possible D gene TRBD1, 6 bases. From germline, CDR1 is MNHEY and CDR2 SMNVEV (reference sequence). Trimming cost V 5 bases and J 2 bases, with 15 bases left between them. The CDR3 loop spans 15 amino acids. The CDR3 reads CASSAADRLQETQYF. The CDR3 DNA reads as TGTGCCAGCAGTGCGGCGGACAGACTACAAGAGACCCAGTACTTC.

The chain employs TRBV18 and TRBJ2-1; D unclear. Trimming cost V 2 bases and J 6 bases, with 8 bases left between them. This CDR3 is built from 13 residues. CDR1 is KGHSH and CDR2 is LQKENI in the germline V gene. The CDR3 loop reads CASSPGFGNEQFF. CDR3 in DNA: TGTGCCAGCTCACCAGGGTTTGGCAATGAGCAGTTCTTC.